This is a list of T cell receptor beta chains from one sample in a study of neurological immune-mediated disorders. TCRdb fed the 5' RACE reads into MiXCR, producing one record per CDR3 protein. The profile covers about 36,000 distinct CDR3 sequences, with 9% to 12% appearing a single time and approximately 6.9% taken by the ten largest. The sequencing input was PBMCs. These TCRs come from a woman aged 25 to 39 with HTLV-1-associated myelopathy (HAM/TSP). The conserved cysteine and the conserved F or W are not part of the CDR3 here. Fields, in order: V gene, J gene, CDR3 protein.

TRBV2,TRBJ2-1,ASIPPGLAGSQQF
TRBV7-9,TRBJ1-1,ASSTTGGGNTGAF
TRBV30,TRBJ1-3,AWDRRTGNTIY
TRBV5-6,TRBJ2-3,ASSLPGVGTDTQY
TRBV6-5,TRBJ1-6,ASRQNPTGTYNSPLH
TRBV6-6,TRBJ2-7,ASSYDGGSSYEQY
TRBV5-1,TRBJ2-7,TSSFGVSYEQY
TRBV12-3/TRBV12-4,TRBJ2-1,ASSHGPSNEQF
TRBV9,TRBJ2-3,ASSVGVSTDTQY
TRBV20-1,TRBJ2-1,SAPGPTGVNEQF
TRBV20-1,TRBJ2-6,SAAPGANVLT
TRBV7-8,TRBJ2-7,ASSLAGTGGYEQY
TRBV10-3,TRBJ2-7,AIRMPASYEQY
TRBV6-6,TRBJ2-3,ASSSKRYSTDTQY
TRBV20-1,TRBJ1-5,SAVGWDRGSWSNQPQH
TRBV7-6,TRBJ2-2,ASSLSSTGGELF
TRBV20-1,TRBJ1-3,SAEDRLGNTIY
TRBV6-5,TRBJ2-7,ASSYRDGGGEQY
TRBV7-9,TRBJ1-6,ASSAMTGFREKAPLH
TRBV5-1,TRBJ2-7,ASRVYQGHEQY
TRBV30,TRBJ2-7,AWGGLGSYEQY
TRBV30,TRBJ2-1,AWSVMSASGEF
TRBV7-9,TRBJ2-1,ASSQLGLVGGIHNEQF
TRBV5-6,TRBJ2-7,ASSRGQGSSYEQY
TRBV30,TRBJ2-2,AWSVGAGELF
TRBV7-6,TRBJ2-1,ASSLVSPFKNEQF
TRBV20-1,TRBJ2-3,SAVDGATDTQY
TRBV5-1,TRBJ1-2,ASSFHSSTNYGYT
TRBV20-1,TRBJ2-2,SAPPRGREFGGELF
TRBV5-1,TRBJ1-1,ASSSKTVENTEAF
TRBV20-1,TRBJ2-3,SASGTSGGPDTQY
TRBV5-1,TRBJ1-1,ASSLGRGWTEAF
TRBV10-3,TRBJ1-2,AIRGEEAYGYT
TRBV12-3/TRBV12-4,TRBJ2-7,ASSSALGDAGASYEQY
TRBV5-1,TRBJ2-3,ASSWRQGRGDTQY
TRBV15,TRBJ1-1,ATGAGFTEAF
TRBV6-2/TRBV6-3,TRBJ2-6,ASSLFFSGANVLT
TRBV12-3/TRBV12-4,TRBJ1-6,ASSLAGGKNSPLH
TRBV5-5,TRBJ1-2,ASSLTQANYGYT
TRBV7-9,TRBJ1-1,ASSLVPEETGKTEAF
TRBV7-7,TRBJ2-1,ASSPISGAYNEQF
TRBV14,TRBJ2-1,ASSQDGQAYNEQF
TRBV20-1,TRBJ1-5,SASRGGTINSNQPQH
TRBV20-1,TRBJ2-5,SARASLSTQY
TRBV20-1,TRBJ2-7,SARDVWTGAENEQY
TRBV5-1,TRBJ1-1,ASSLGDYEQYFWPGTEAF
TRBV13,TRBJ1-2,ASSHTGTHLGYT
TRBV25-1,TRBJ2-2,ASQGTSPYTGELF
TRBV20-1,TRBJ2-7,SAIGRAYEQY
TRBV5-1,TRBJ1-1,ASSAGTGYTEAF
TRBV20-1,TRBJ1-3,SAGTGANTIY